This T cell receptor (beta chain) was recovered during a study of shared clonotypes between healthy human individuals. Turning to the study itself: For every donor, three CD4 naive, three CD4 memory, two CD8 naive and one CD8 memory plates were used. Overall study results and limits: Compared with memory subsets, naive subsets generally had larger estimated richness.

Healthy HIV-negative adults without recent acute infections or vaccinations served as donors. Germline V gene data show CDR1 as SEHNR and CDR2 as FQNEAQ (reference sequence). The CDR3 adds up to 14 amino acids, both ends counted. This clone was recorded at least ten times. Its antigen remains unidentified. This is likely a read error, given that the CDR3 carries no conserved phenylalanine or tryptophan at its end. The DNA is omitted, as the CDR3 cannot be located on it reliably, and the CDR3 follows TCRdb's listing. Per the authors' pipeline: ImmunoSEQ sequences covered only the junction and lacked quality scores; filtering therefore differed. Repertoires were generated with immunoSEQ multiplex PCR, while TCRdb's copy carries only in-frame clones and drops some. V, J and clone size reflect that table, while D and trimming were determined from the DNA. The sample lists roughly 330,000 clones; around 72% were seen once.

The receptor was isolated from a young man in good health. The specimen sequenced was memory CD4+ T cells sorted from blood. Regarding subset: CD45RA-negative fraction. V and J are TRBV7-9 and TRBJ1-1. CDR3 region: CASSLASGPLTLGG.